Listed here are 19 T cell receptor beta chains from one sample, sequenced in a study of blood T cell repertoires in COVID-19. Generated by immunoSEQ multiplex PCR, the TCRdb table keeps only in-frame clones and is missing some. The sample contains 150,000 to 200,000 clones, approximately 91% of which appear only once. The sequenced material came from peripheral blood. These receptors originate from a man aged 18 to 30 with acute or convalescent COVID-19.

This clone was found a few times. The V gene is TRBV6-4, the J gene TRBJ2-2; the match to TRBD1 covers 8 bases. CDR3 size: 15 residues. V dropped 4 bases and J dropped 3; count of bases not matched to a gene: 4. CDR1 is MRHNA and CDR2 is SNTAGT in the germline V gene. CDR3 nucleotide sequence: TGTGCCAGCAGTGCTTCACAGGGGGACACCGGGGAGCTGTTTTTT. Translating gives CASSASQGDTGELFF.

This clone appeared a single time. The chain is built from TRBV30 and TRBJ1-1; tentative D call: TRBD1 (5 bases). Germline assignment: CDR1 GTSNPN and CDR2 SVGIG (reference sequence). V was cut by 4 bases and J by 6 bases, with 12 bases left in between. The CDR3 runs 12 residues. The CDR3 spells CAWNPGTPEAFF. Written as DNA, the CDR3 is TGTGCCTGGAATCCAGGGACTCCTGAAGCTTTCTTT.

This chain links TRBV7-6 with TRBJ2-7; 11 bases are a match to TRBD2. V lost 5 bases to trimming and J lost 3 bases; unmatched junction nucleotides: 9. The CDR3 covers 16 residues. Germline V lookup: CDR1 SGHVS, CDR2 FNYEAQ. The CDR3, as DNA: TGTGCCAGCAGCCCCCGGGTAGGGACTAGCGGCTACGAGCAGTACTTC. This translates into CASSPRVGTSGYEQYF.

Remarks on this clone: The same CDR3 is also encoded by other DNA sequences in this sample. The chain couples TRBV29-1 to TRBJ2-1; 13 nucleotides match TRBD2. With V trimmed by 5 bases and J by 7 bases, 5 bases remained unmatched. Germline lookup yields CDR1 SQVTM and CDR2 ANQGSEA. This CDR3 comprises 14 residues. The CDR3 loop reads CSVLLAGGPNEQFF. The CDR3 nucleotides are TGCAGCGTTCTACTAGCGGGAGGGCCGAATGAGCAGTTCTTC.

The rearrangement joins TRBV9 to TRBJ1-1, with unresolved D. Trimming left V 6 bases short and J 0 bases short, with 9 bases between. Germline loops: CDR1 SGDLS, CDR2 YYNGEE. The CDR3 is 13 residues long. The CDR3 region has the DNA TGTGCCAGCAAGCAGGTCATGAACACTGAAGCTTTCTTT. Amino acid sequence: CASKQVMNTEAFF.

The rearrangement joins TRBV24-1 to TRBJ2-1; 7 bases are a match to TRBD1. In germline, CDR1 is KGHDR, CDR2 SFDVKD. Germline trimming cut 6 bases from V and 8 bases from J; bases unmatched to any gene: 6. CDR3 length: 13 residues. The CDR3 DNA follows: TGTGCCACCAGTAGGGACAGTGGGTATGAGCAGTTCTTC. It translates to CATSRDSGYEQFF.

V and J are TRBV10-3 and TRBJ1-1, with D possibly matching TRBD1 (5 bases). V lost 1 base and J 4 bases, leaving 10 bases between the germline ends. The CDR3 has 14 residues. Germline-derived CDR1 and CDR2 are ENHRY and SYGVKD. The CDR3 coding sequence is TGTGCCATCAGTGAGTTTGCGGGGACCACTGAAGCTTTCTTT. It codes for CAISEFAGTTEAFF.

This sequence joins TRBV7-6 and TRBJ2-2; 14 nucleotides align to TRBD2. This CDR3 is built from 18 residues. CDR1 is SGHVS, CDR2 FNYEAQ, per germline. V was pared by 2 bases and J by 6 bases, with 8 bases of the junction left unmatched. This CDR3 reads CASSLIVTSGGASGELFF. The CDR3 bases are TGTGCCAGCAGCTTAATCGTGACTAGCGGGGGGGCATCCGGGGAGCTGTTTTTT.

The V and J genes are TRBV6-4 and TRBJ1-5; D possibly corresponds to TRBD1 (5 bases). The CDR3 spans 16 residues. Germline V gives CDR1 MRHNA, CDR2 SNTAGT. The germline V and J ends were trimmed by 2 bases and 2 bases, with 13 bases remaining between them. CDR3 DNA: TGTGCCAGCAGTGACGCCAGGGTCCGTGGCAATCAGCCCCAGCATTTT. This encodes CASSDARVRGNQPQHF.

The chain recombines TRBV6-6 with TRBJ2-1; 10 bases map to TRBD2. This CDR3 has 15 residues. The V and J ends lost 5 bases and 4 bases, in that order; junction bases with no gene match: 5. Per germline, CDR1 MNHNY and CDR2 SVGAGI (reference sequence). CDR3 loop: CASSRTSGTYNEQFF. DNA for the CDR3: TGTGCCAGCAGTCGGACTAGCGGAACTTACAATGAGCAGTTCTTC.

This chain connects TRBV7-9 to TRBJ2-5; weak D call: TRBD1 (6 bases). The CDR3 contains 14 residues. V was trimmed by 5 bases and J by 2 bases, leaving 12 bases between them. Germline CDR1 reads SEHNR; CDR2 reads FQNEAQ (reference sequence). The CDR3: CASSQTGVQETQYF. The CDR3 region has the DNA TGTGCCAGCAGCCAGACAGGAGTACAAGAGACCCAGTACTTC.

The chain links TRBV5-1 to TRBJ1-4; no definite D call. V lost 0 bases, J lost 12 bases, and 15 bases lay in between. The CDR3 extends over 14 amino acids. Germline lookup yields CDR1 SGHRS and CDR2 YFSETQ. CDR3 bases: TGCGCCAGCAGCTTGGACATTGGGCAGAACGAACTGTTTTTT. Amino acid sequence: CASSLDIGQNELFF.

As regards this clone: This specimen includes other DNA sequences encoding the same CDR3. This chain joins TRBV5-4 and TRBJ2-3, with 10 bases identical to TRBD2. Trimming cost V 0 bases and J 5 bases; bases outside gene matches: 6. This CDR3 is 16 amino acids long. Germline CDR1 reads SGHNT; CDR2 reads YYREEE (reference sequence). Written as DNA, the CDR3 is TGTGCCAGCAGCTTGGAAACTAGCGGGGTAAGAGATACGCAGTATTTT. This sequence encodes CASSLETSGVRDTQYF.

The V and J genes are TRBV3-1 (or the pseudogene TRBV3-2) and TRBJ2-7, with 7 positions matching TRBD1. The CDR3 extends over 14 amino acids. CDR1 and CDR2 from the germline V gene are LGHDT and YNNKEL (reference sequence). The V gene end was trimmed by 1 base and the J gene end by 4 bases; junction bases not matched to a gene: 4. Written as DNA, the CDR3 is TGTGCCAGCAGCCAAGGGGGGACAGATTACGAGCAGTACTTC. This sequence encodes CASSQGGTDYEQYF.

The V call is TRBV28, the J call TRBJ1-2; tentative D call: TRBD1 (5 bases). Trimming stripped 3 bases from V and 0 bases from J, with 11 bases between. The V gene's germline CDR1 is MDHEN and CDR2 SYDVKM. The CDR3 runs 15 residues. The CDR3 bases are TGTGCCAGCAGTTTTGGGGCGGGAGCTAACTATGGCTACACCTTC. Translating it yields CASSFGAGANYGYTF.

This chain links TRBV4-1 with TRBJ2-7; D perhaps matches TRBD1 (6 bases). The CDR3 covers 15 residues. From germline, CDR1 is MGHRA and CDR2 YSYEKL. Trimming removed 0 bases from V and 4 bases from J, with 13 bases in between. CDR3 bases: TGCGCCAGCAGCCAAGAAGGGGGACATTTATACGAGCAGTACTTC. Protein sequence: CASSQEGGHLYEQYF.

J is TRBJ2-5 and V is TRBV29-1; 7 bases are shared with TRBD1. The germline V gene encodes CDR1 SQVTM and CDR2 ANQGSEA. The J segment lost 5 bases and the V segment lost 7 bases, leaving 7 bases of the junction unmatched. The CDR3 sequence is 12 residues long. The DNA for the CDR3 is TGCAGCGAGCTTACAGGGGCGGAGACCCAGTACTTC. It translates to CSELTGAETQYF.

The V and J genes are TRBV25-1 and TRBJ2-1; 9 positions match TRBD1. V lost 7 bases, J lost 9 bases, and 7 bases stayed unmatched. This CDR3 has 13 amino acids. Germline-derived CDR1 and CDR2 are MGHDK and SYGVNS. CDR3 DNA: TGTGCCAGCAACAGGGACAGGGCGGGTGAGCAGTTCTTC. Its translation is CASNRDRAGEQFF.

The rearrangement uses TRBV24-1 and TRBJ2-3; 11 bases fit TRBD1. The CDR3 totals 17 residues. V trimming: 3 bases; J trimming: 5 bases; junction bases outside the gene matches: 9. From germline, CDR1 is KGHDR and CDR2 SFDVKD. The CDR3 DNA sequence: TGTGCCACCAGTGATGCCTCCGGGACAGGGGGAGGAGATACGCAGTATTTT. This sequence encodes CATSDASGTGGGDTQYF.